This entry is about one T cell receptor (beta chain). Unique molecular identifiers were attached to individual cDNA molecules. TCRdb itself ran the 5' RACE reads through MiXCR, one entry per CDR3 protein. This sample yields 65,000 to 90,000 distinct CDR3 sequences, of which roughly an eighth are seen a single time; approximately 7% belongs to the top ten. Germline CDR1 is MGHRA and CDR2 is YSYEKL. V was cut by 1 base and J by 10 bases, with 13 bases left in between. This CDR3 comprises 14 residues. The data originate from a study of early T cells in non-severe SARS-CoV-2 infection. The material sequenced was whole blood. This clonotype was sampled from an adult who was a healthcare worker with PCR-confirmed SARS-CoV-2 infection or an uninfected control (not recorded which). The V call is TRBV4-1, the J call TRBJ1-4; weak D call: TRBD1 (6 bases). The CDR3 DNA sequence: TGCGCCAGCAGCCAAGTGGTAGGAGGGGGAAAACTGTTTTTT. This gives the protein CASSQVVGGGKLFF.